The rows below give T cell receptor beta chains drawn from one sample of a study of blood T cell repertoires in COVID-19. The assay was immunoSEQ multiplex PCR, and TCRdb's table has in-frame clones only and misses some. The sample contains some 150,000 clones, about nine tenths of which appear only once. The sequencing sample was made of peripheral blood. These TCRs come from a man in his fifties with active COVID-19. Both conserved end residues are part of each CDR3. The D gene is left open where the match is weak. Only part of the rows carry a size: once, few, many, or a class if the clone is expanded.

j_call | d_call | clone_size | v_call | cdr3_aa | cdr3_nt
TRBJ2-7 | - | few | TRBV4-1 | CASSHAVGRTKGAEQYF | TGCGCCAGCAGTCATGCCGTTGGGCGTACAAAAGGGGCCGAGCAGTACTTC
TRBJ1-5 | TRBD1 | - | TRBV4-2 | CASSLTDRGHQPQHF | TGTGCCAGCAGCCTAACAGACAGGGGGCATCAGCCCCAGCATTTT
TRBJ1-1 | TRBD1 | - | TRBV6-2/TRBV6-3 | CASSTWTGMKGNTEAFF | TGTGCCAGCAGCACCTGGACAGGGATGAAAGGGAACACTGAAGCTTTCTTT
TRBJ2-2 | TRBD2 | - | TRBV7-2 | CASSLQRGNTGELFF | TGTGCCAGCAGCTTACAGCGGGGGAACACCGGGGAGCTGTTTTTT
TRBJ1-1 | - | - | TRBV7-3 | CASSPQREGLAFF | TGTGCCAGCAGCCCCCAAAGGGAGGGATTAGCTTTCTTT
TRBJ1-3 | TRBD1 | - | TRBV7-2 | CASSLYAGGSGNTIYF | TGTGCCAGCAGCTTATACGCAGGGGGCTCTGGAAACACCATATATTTT
TRBJ2-7 | TRBD1 | - | TRBV5-6 | CASSLLDRVNEQYF | TGTGCCAGCAGCTTATTGGACAGGGTAAACGAGCAGTACTTC
TRBJ1-1 | - | once | TRBV10-3 | CAIRSGLGDTEAFF | TGTGCCATCAGGTCGGGACTCGGGGACACTGAAGCTTTCTTT
TRBJ2-3 | TRBD1 | - | TRBV11-2 | CASSKDRGGDTQYF | TGTGCCAGCAGCAAGGACAGGGGTGGAGATACGCAGTATTTT
TRBJ2-5 | - | - | TRBV10-3 | CAGGPGETQYF | TGTGCCGGAGGTCCCGGAGAGACCCAGTACTTC
TRBJ1-5 | TRBD1 | - | TRBV5-1 | CASSLGQGAGQPQHF | TGCGCCAGCAGCTTGGGACAGGGGGCTGGTCAGCCCCAGCATTTT
TRBJ1-6 | - | few | TRBV7-9 | CASRQGNGNSPLHF | TGTGCCAGCAGACAGGGTAATGGGAATTCACCCCTCCACTTT
TRBJ2-5 | - | - | TRBV29-1 | CSVMNAGKTQYF | TGCAGCGTCATGAACGCAGGGAAGACCCAGTACTTC
TRBJ2-1 | - | - | TRBV11-2 | CASSLRRGSNEQFF | TGTGCCAGCAGCTTACGCAGGGGTTCCAATGAGCAGTTCTTC
TRBJ2-5 | - | - | TRBV2 | CASDDRLEETQYF | TGTGCCAGCGATGACAGGTTGGAGGAGACCCAGTACTTC
TRBJ2-3 | - | once | TRBV4-1 | CASSQGGPTDTQYF | TGCGCCAGCAGCCAAGGGGGGCCCACAGATACGCAGTATTTT
TRBJ2-7 | - | once | TRBV5-1 | CASSLVDQSYEQYF | TGCGCCAGCAGCTTGGTAGATCAATCCTACGAGCAGTACTTC
TRBJ2-5 | - | - | TRBV5-6 | CASSIARAPSQETQYF | TGTGCCAGCTCAATAGCCAGGGCCCCCTCTCAAGAGACCCAGTACTTC
TRBJ2-3 | TRBD1 | - | TRBV6-6 | CASSPGQVGTDTQYF | TGTGCCAGCAGTCCTGGACAGGTCGGAACAGATACGCAGTATTTT
TRBJ2-3 | - | - | TRBV9 | CASSVAVAGDTQYF | TGTGCCAGCAGCGTAGCTGTAGCCGGAGATACGCAGTATTTT
TRBJ1-2 | - | - | TRBV3-1/TRBV3-2 | CASSQGLGRREGGYTF | TGTGCCAGCAGCCAAGGGCTCGGACGGCGGGAGGGGGGCTACACCTTC
TRBJ1-6 | TRBD1 | - | TRBV9 | CASSATSGTGDSPLHF | TGTGCCAGCAGCGCCACCTCCGGGACAGGAGATTCACCCCTCCACTTT
TRBJ1-2 | TRBD1 | - | TRBV4-1 | CASSQQPGQETGYTF | TGCGCCAGCAGCCAACAACCCGGACAGGAGACCGGCTACACCTTC